This T cell receptor (beta chain) is drawn from a study of blood T cells in healthy people across ages. Samples each yielded at least 6 micrograms of total RNA. The V segment lost 7 bases and the J segment 14 bases; nucleotides outside the gene matches: 14. The germline V gene has CDR1 SGHTA and CDR2 FQGNSA. This CDR3 has 14 residues. This clonotype was seen a single time. Its antigen is unidentified. Then a second PCR, running roughly 6 to 12 cycles, was carried out with a sample-barcoded 5' primer and a J-beta primer mix. MiXCR was run by TCRdb on the 5' RACE reads, yielding one entry per CDR3 protein. Seen here are about 830,000 distinct CDR3 sequences, 55% to 75% observed once, and the top ten hold over 20%. Notes on the study in general: Observed TCR beta diversity per million T cells went down as age went up. This fall followed a roughly linear course with age.

The V gene is TRBV7-2, the J gene TRBJ2-3, with 11 nucleotides matching TRBD1. Sequenced sample: blood. The clonotype originates from a man aged 30 to 39 in good health. CDR3 sequence (DNA): TGTGCCAGCACCCTAGAAGGGACAGGGGGAACTCGGTATTTT. Amino acid sequence: CASTLEGTGGTRYF.